Each of the 27 T cell receptor beta chains below was sequenced from the same sample in a study of OX40 agonist ivuxolimab in advanced cancers. The protocol was immunoSEQ multiplex PCR, while the TCRdb copy is restricted to in-frame clones and leaves out a portion. The sample carries roughly 71,000 clones, 75% to 80% recorded once. This sample comprised CD4+ or CD8+ T cells sorted from blood, obtained in a trial of the OX40 agonist ivuxolimab. The receptor set was obtained from an adult with an advanced solid tumor such as melanoma, head and neck, liver or kidney cancer.

This chain joins TRBV5-1 and TRBJ2-7, with D maybe TRBD1 (9 bases). The germline gives CDR1 SGHRS, CDR2 YFSETQ. V gave up 0 bases and J gave up 5 bases, with 18 bases separating them. The CDR3 is 16 residues long. The CDR3 sequence is CASSLAGGTGLHEQYF. CDR3 in DNA: TGCGCCAGCAGCTTGGCGGGGGGGACAGGGCTGCACGAGCAGTACTTC.

The chain combines TRBV18 with TRBJ2-5; D perhaps matches TRBD2 (6 bases). Germline values: CDR1 KGHSH, CDR2 LQKENI. CDR3 length: 13 amino acids. V was shortened by 1 base and J by 4 bases, with 7 bases between the two germline ends. DNA for the CDR3: TGTGCCAGCTCACCACTGGGAGGAGAGACCCAGTACTTC. Translating it yields CASSPLGGETQYF.

The chain combines TRBV11-1 with TRBJ1-2; possibly TRBD1 for D (5 bases). Germline V gene lookup returns CDR1 SGHAT and CDR2 FQDESV (reference sequence). The V end lost 5 bases, the J end lost 8 bases, and 21 bases lay between the germline ends. The CDR3 consists of 15 residues. The CDR3, as DNA: TGTGCCAGCAGCCTAGGCCTGACAGAGTTTTACGGCTACACCTTC. Translated: CASSLGLTEFYGYTF.

V and J are TRBV19 and TRBJ1-4, with D tentatively TRBD1 (5 bases). The CDR3 spans 15 residues. V was clipped by 5 bases and J by 10 bases, with 20 bases between them. CDR1 and CDR2 from the germline V gene are LNHDA and SQIVND (reference sequence). CDR3 sequence reads: CASSGVGAQEAKLFF. As DNA, the CDR3 is TGTGCCAGTAGTGGGGTCGGGGCCCAGGAGGCAAAACTGTTTTTT.

This chain joins TRBV28 and TRBJ2-4; 8 bases line up with TRBD2. V dropped 2 bases and J dropped 0; count of bases not matched to a gene: 6. CDR1 is MDHEN and CDR2 is SYDVKM in the germline V gene. This CDR3 spans 17 amino acids. The CDR3, as DNA: TGTGCCAGCAGTTTAGTTGGGCTAGCGGGAGCCAAAAACATTCAGTACTTC. Translation: CASSLVGLAGAKNIQYF.

The chain joins TRBV19 to TRBJ2-1; D is possibly TRBD1 or TRBD2 (5 bases each). Trimming stripped 3 bases from V and 5 bases from J, with 14 bases between. The CDR3 runs 15 residues. Germline CDR1 is LNHDA and CDR2 is SQIVND (reference sequence). CDR3 in amino acids: CASSMGVTEDNEQFF. As DNA, the CDR3 is TGTGCCAGTAGTATGGGGGTGACAGAAGACAATGAGCAGTTCTTC.

The chain employs TRBV18 and TRBJ1-4; D is undetermined. The V end was cut by 3 bases, the J end by 7 bases, with 12 bases between. Germline CDR1 is KGHSH and CDR2 is LQKENI. There are 14 residues in the CDR3. CDR3 nucleotide sequence: TGTGCCAGCTCACCGGTTGAAGGGCGTGAAAAACTGTTTTTT. This sequence encodes CASSPVEGREKLFF.

The rearrangement uses TRBV7-9 and TRBJ2-3, with D unresolved. Trimming cost V 2 bases and J 0 bases, with 3 bases left between them. Germline V gene data show CDR1 as SEHNR and CDR2 as FQNEAQ (reference sequence). This CDR3 region has 13 residues. DNA of the CDR3: TGTGCCAGCAGCTTAATTAGCACAGATACGCAGTATTTT. This encodes CASSLISTDTQYF.

The CDR3 sequence is CASRTSGGAYEQFF. The CDR3 region has the DNA TGTGCCAGTAGGACTAGCGGGGGGGCGTATGAGCAGTTCTTC. The rearrangement joins TRBV19 to TRBJ2-1; 14 bases fit TRBD2. V was clipped by 6 bases and J by 8 bases; unmatched bases: 3. Germline CDR1 is LNHDA and CDR2 is SQIVND (reference sequence). This CDR3 spans 14 amino acids. Full variable domain (rest looked up from reference TRBV19 and TRBJ2-1): DGGITQSPKYLFRKEGQNVTLSCEQNLNHDAMYWYRQDPGQGLRLIYYSQIVNDFQKGDIAEGYSVSREKKESFPLTVTSAQKNPTAFYLCASRTSGGAYEQFFGPGTRLTVL.

The CDR3 is CASSSVHTDTQYF. CDR3 DNA: TGTGCCAGCAGCTCGGTCCACACAGATACGCAGTATTTT. The rearrangement links TRBV7-2 to TRBJ2-3; D is unresolved. Germline V lookup: CDR1 SGHTA, CDR2 FQGNSA. With 4 bases removed from V and 2 bases from J, the gap between germline ends came to 7 bases. The CDR3 has 13 residues.

The chain combines TRBV4-2 with TRBJ1-3; possible D gene TRBD1, 6 bases. Per the germline V gene, CDR1 is LGHNA and CDR2 is YNFKEQ. This CDR3 spans 15 amino acids. Trimming shortened V by 2 bases and J by 0 bases, and 8 bases separated the two germline ends. The CDR3 region is CASSQKQGSGNTIYF. CDR3 nucleotide sequence: TGTGCCAGCAGCCAAAAACAGGGCTCTGGAAACACCATATATTTT.

The rearrangement joins TRBV25-1 to TRBJ2-1; possible D gene TRBD2, 6 bases. The CDR3 is 16 residues long. Germline lookup yields CDR1 MGHDK and CDR2 SYGVNS. Trimming left V 3 bases short and J 0 bases short, with 12 bases between. CDR3: CASSESSAFSYNEQFF. CDR3 bases: TGTGCCAGCAGTGAGTCTAGCGCCTTCTCCTACAATGAGCAGTTCTTC.

V gene TRBV6-6 combines with J gene TRBJ2-3; no clear D gene. Trimming pared 0 bases from V and 4 bases from J, leaving 8 bases between. This CDR3 is 14 amino acids long. Germline assignment: CDR1 MNHNY and CDR2 SVGAGI (reference sequence). CDR3 DNA sequence: TGTGCCAGCAGTTACTCCGCGGTGGCAGATACGCAGTATTTT. Translating it yields CASSYSAVADTQYF.

V gene TRBV27 combines with J gene TRBJ2-1; 7 bases map to TRBD2. Trimming removed 4 bases from V and 4 bases from J; junction bases left unmatched: 13. Germline CDR1 MNHEY, CDR2 SMNVEV (reference sequence). The CDR3 loop spans 17 amino acids. The CDR3 protein is CASSSTDLTSRYNEQFF. In DNA, the CDR3 is TGTGCCAGCAGTTCAACCGACCTGACTAGCCGATACAATGAGCAGTTCTTC.

This clone was observed a single time. The chain couples TRBV5-4 to TRBJ2-3; D assignment may be TRBD1 or TRBD2 (6 bases each). V was trimmed by 1 base and J by 4 bases, leaving 13 bases between them. CDR1 SGHNT and CDR2 YYREEE come from the germline V gene (reference sequence). The CDR3 is made up of 15 amino acids. CDR3: CASSLTGAGADTQYF. The CDR3 DNA follows: TGTGCCAGCAGCTTGACGGGGGCGGGTGCAGATACGCAGTATTTT.

The chain carries TRBV18 and TRBJ2-7; D gene uncertain. Per the germline V gene, CDR1 is KGHSH and CDR2 is LQKENI. There are 15 residues in the CDR3. The V and J ends lost 2 bases and 0 bases respectively, with 11 bases between them. CDR3 DNA: TGTGCCAGCTCACCAAGGCTTGAGGACTCCTACGAGCAGTACTTC. This sequence encodes CASSPRLEDSYEQYF.

This sequence joins TRBV19 and TRBJ1-5; D unresolved. The germline gives CDR1 LNHDA, CDR2 SQIVND (reference sequence). The CDR3 is made up of 14 amino acids. Trimming pared 7 bases from V and 3 bases from J, leaving 13 bases between. Here the CDR3 DNA reads TGTGCCAGTACTGAGGGCTTCTACAATCAGCCCCAGCATTTT. Protein sequence: CASTEGFYNQPQHF.

This clone was recorded only once. This chain joins TRBV6-5 and TRBJ1-2; D might be TRBD1 (5 bases). This CDR3 is 14 amino acids long. Deletions cut 5 bases from V and 8 bases from J, with 18 bases between. Per the germline V gene, CDR1 is MNHEY and CDR2 is SVGAGI. As DNA, the CDR3 is TGTGCCAGCAGTCCGGGCCGAGGGGCGAGGGGCTACACCTTC. The encoded protein is CASSPGRGARGYTF.

The chain joins TRBV6-4 to TRBJ2-3; D is uncertain. With 8 bases removed from V and 6 bases from J, the gap between germline ends came to 9 bases. This CDR3 is built from 11 residues. The V gene's germline CDR1 is MRHNA and CDR2 SNTAGT. This CDR3 reads CASRSADTQYF. As DNA, the CDR3 is TGTGCCAGCCGTTCAGCGGATACGCAGTATTTT.

The chain uses TRBV6-5 and TRBJ2-4; D call uncertain. Germline V gene data show CDR1 as MNHEY and CDR2 as SVGAGI. V was trimmed by 4 bases and J by 1 base, leaving 14 bases between them. This CDR3 has 16 amino acids. CDR3 in amino acids: CASSWDQETAKNIQYF. For the CDR3, the DNA is TGTGCCAGCAGTTGGGATCAGGAGACTGCCAAAAACATTCAGTACTTC.

This clone was detected a few times. The rearrangement links TRBV6-6 to TRBJ2-2; the D gene is possibly TRBD2 (5 bases). Trimming stripped 6 bases from V and 6 bases from J, with 14 bases between. Germline V gene lookup returns CDR1 MNHNY and CDR2 SVGAGI (reference sequence). CDR3 length equals 14 residues. The CDR3 sequence: CASRRVDGAGELFF. The CDR3 bases are TGTGCCAGCAGGCGGGTCGACGGAGCCGGGGAGCTGTTTTTT.

V and J are TRBV4-1 and TRBJ1-2; a possible D gene is TRBD1 (5 bases). This CDR3 is built from 13 residues. The germline V gene encodes CDR1 MGHRA and CDR2 YSYEKL. The V end lost 0 bases, the J end lost 8 bases, and 10 bases lay between the germline ends. CDR3 loop: CASSQEDGQGYTF. The CDR3 nucleotides are TGCGCCAGCAGCCAAGAGGACGGACAAGGCTACACCTTC.

V usage is TRBV19 and J usage is TRBJ1-2; D may be TRBD1 (6 bases). V gave up 10 bases and J gave up 8 bases, with 23 bases separating them. There are 14 residues in the CDR3. CDR1 LNHDA and CDR2 SQIVND come from the germline V gene (reference sequence). The CDR3 nucleotides are TGTGCCACCGAAATCAGGGGAAGGCAGCGGGGCTACACCTTC. Translated, it gives CATEIRGRQRGYTF.

V and J are TRBV19 and TRBJ2-5; 10 bases are shared with TRBD2. The CDR3 covers 14 residues. Germline V lookup: CDR1 LNHDA, CDR2 SQIVND (reference sequence). V lost 5 bases to trimming and J lost 2 bases; unmatched junction nucleotides: 2. CDR3 amino acids: CASSSLAGQETQYF. The CDR3 DNA follows: TGTGCCAGTAGTTCACTAGCGGGGCAAGAGACCCAGTACTTC.

The chain links TRBV5-4 to TRBJ2-3, with D possibly being TRBD1 (5 bases). CDR1 is SGHNT, CDR2 YYREEE, per germline (reference sequence). V lost 7 bases, J lost 4 bases, and 19 bases lay in between. The CDR3 runs 15 residues. Written as DNA, the CDR3 is TGTGCCAGCTCGACAGTGGGCGCTGGCGCAGATACGCAGTATTTT. Translating gives CASSTVGAGADTQYF.

V usage is TRBV7-9 and J usage is TRBJ2-7; D possibly corresponds to TRBD2 (6 bases). In germline, CDR1 is SEHNR, CDR2 FQNEAQ (reference sequence). The CDR3 extends over 12 amino acids. The V and J ends lost 4 bases and 6 bases respectively, with 10 bases between them. The CDR3 is CASSSTGVEQYF. CDR3 coding DNA: TGTGCCAGCAGCTCCACGGGGGTCGAGCAGTACTTC.

V and J are TRBV7-9 and TRBJ2-7, with 7 bases lining up with TRBD1. Losses at the gene ends were 9 bases for V and 3 bases for J; bases not matched to a gene: 8. This CDR3 is 13 amino acids long. The germline V gene has CDR1 SEHNR and CDR2 FQNEAQ (reference sequence). The CDR3 reads CARNPGQFYEQYF. The CDR3 DNA is TGTGCCAGAAATCCGGGACAGTTCTACGAGCAGTACTTC.